The next 23 T cell receptor beta chains were all read from a single sample in a study of Ad26.COV2.S vaccination and SARS-CoV-2 variants (dated by TCRdb to the early 2020s). The treatment or condition label corresponds to: roughly 18 received Ad26.COV2.S at low or high dose, single or two shots; 5 received placebo; per-sample allocation not given. Repertoires of vaccine and placebo recipients were sequenced from samples taken on day 63 after the first injection. Preparation of the library involved the immunoSEQ multiplex PCR assay. The clones in this table, taken by TCRdb from immuneACCESS, are in-frame only. Not every clone is retained; where verified, under half of the shortfall comes from an unresolved V gene, and the cause of the rest is unknown. The sample table records about 450,000 clones; approximately 89% of these occur just once. The ten largest clones add up to around 2.6% of the sample.

The sequenced sample was peripheral blood, obtained in a trial of Ad26.COV2.S vaccine versus placebo. The receptors stem from a person between 18 and 65 years old who received the Ad26.COV2.S COVID-19 vaccine or a placebo.

V is TRBV7-3 and J is TRBJ2-1, with 7 bases that match TRBD1. This CDR3 region has 13 residues. The germline gives CDR1 SGHTA, CDR2 FQGTGA. V gave up 4 bases and J gave up 10 bases; unmatched junction bases: 7. The CDR3, as DNA: TGTGCCAGCAGCTCCGCAACAGGGGACGAGCAGTTCTTC. Protein: CASSSATGDEQFF.

This sequence joins TRBV9 and TRBJ1-1, with D maybe TRBD1 (6 bases). The V end was cut by 0 bases, the J end by 4 bases, with 10 bases between. Per germline, CDR1 SGDLS and CDR2 YYNGEE. The CDR3 is 14 amino acids. The CDR3 DNA reads TGTGCCAGCAGCGTAGTAGTAGGGGGCACTGAAGCTTTCTTT. It translates to CASSVVVGGTEAFF. Using reference TRBV9 and TRBJ1-1 for the parts outside the CDR3, the full variable domain is DSGVTQTPKHLITATGQRVTLRCSPRSGDLSVYWYQQSLDQGLQFLIQYYNGEERAKGNILERFSAQQFPDLHSELNLSSLELGDSALYFCASSVVVGGTEAFFGQGTRLTVV.

This clone appeared a single time. This chain joins TRBV7-2 and TRBJ2-1; maybe TRBD2 (6 bases). The germline gives CDR1 SGHTA, CDR2 FQGNSA. Trimming removed 5 bases at V and 7 bases at J, with 15 bases between. This CDR3 has 14 amino acids. The CDR3 bases are TGTGCCAGCAGCCCCGGGGGAGCGTTGAATGAGCAGTTCTTC. This codes for CASSPGGALNEQFF. The full variable domain, with the rest looked up from reference TRBV7-2 and TRBJ2-1, is GAGVSQSPSNKVTEKGKDVELRCDPISGHTALYWYRQSLGQGLEFLIYFQGNSAPDKSGLPSDRFSAERTGGSVSTLTIQRTQQEDSAVYLCASSPGGALNEQFFGPGTRLTVL.

The genes are TRBV18 and TRBJ1-2, with 7 bases lining up with TRBD1. Germline values: CDR1 KGHSH, CDR2 LQKENI. The CDR3 consists of 15 residues. The trim removed 1 base at V and 4 bases at J, leaving 6 bases unmatched. CDR3 residues: CASSPRQGGVYGYTF. CDR3 DNA sequence: TGTGCCAGCTCACCACGACAGGGAGGGGTCTATGGCTACACCTTC.

The V and J genes are TRBV25-1 and TRBJ1-1, with D hard to call. CDR3 length: 14 residues. The V end lost 3 bases, the J end lost 2 bases, and 10 bases lay between the germline ends. Germline CDR1 reads MGHDK; CDR2 reads SYGVNS. CDR3 in amino acids: CASSDHHFNTEAFF. The CDR3 DNA reads as TGTGCCAGCAGTGATCACCATTTCAACACTGAAGCTTTCTTT.

The chain is built from TRBV5-1 and TRBJ2-3, with D possibly TRBD1 on 6 matching bases. Germline-derived CDR1 and CDR2 are SGHRS and YFSETQ. The ends were cut back, 0 bases at V and 6 bases at J, with 11 bases in the middle. The CDR3 runs to 14 residues. This CDR3 is CASSLGGQRDTQYF. For the CDR3, the DNA is TGCGCCAGCAGCTTGGGGGGGCAAAGGGATACGCAGTATTTT.

The chain is built from TRBV11-2 and TRBJ2-7; D ambiguous. The CDR3 sequence is 16 residues long. Germline lookup yields CDR1 SGHAT and CDR2 FQNNGV. V lost 4 bases and J 2 bases, leaving 18 bases between the germline ends. The CDR3 loop reads CASSSRSTGSPYEQYF. The CDR3 region has the DNA TGTGCCAGCAGCTCACGCAGCACGGGTAGTCCCTACGAGCAGTACTTC.

The gene calls are TRBV27 and TRBJ1-2; D not certain. With 2 bases removed from V and 0 bases from J, the gap between germline ends came to 4 bases. CDR3 length equals 13 residues. Germline CDR1 and CDR2: MNHEY and SMNVEV (reference sequence). CDR3 coding DNA: TGTGCCAGCAGTTTAAGGACTAACTATGGCTACACCTTC. Translated, it gives CASSLRTNYGYTF.

This sequence joins TRBV28 and TRBJ2-3, with 8 bases matching TRBD2. Per germline, CDR1 MDHEN and CDR2 SYDVKM. V lost 6 bases, J lost 6 bases, and 14 bases stayed unmatched. The CDR3 has 16 amino acids. The chain's CDR3 is CASSLPRGGRLDTQYF. Here the CDR3 DNA reads TGTGCCAGCAGCTTACCTAGGGGCGGGAGGCTTGATACGCAGTATTTT. Full variable domain (outside the CDR3, taken from reference TRBV28 and TRBJ2-3): DVKVTQSSRYLVKRTGEKVFLECVQDMDHENMFWYRQDPGLGLRLIYFSYDVKMKEKGDIPEGYSVSREKKERFSLILESASTNQTSMYLCASSLPRGGRLDTQYFGPGTRLTVL.

The CDR3 nucleotides read TGTGCCAGCAGTTTTATAGCGGGGGGGAGTAATGAGCAGTTCTTC. It yields the protein CASSFIAGGSNEQFF. The genes are TRBV6-6 and TRBJ2-1; 11 bases fit TRBD2. The CDR3 is made up of 15 amino acids. The V and J ends lost 4 bases and 7 bases, in that order; junction bases with no gene match: 6. Germline-derived CDR1 and CDR2 are MNHNY and SVGAGI (reference sequence).

This clone was picked up one time. V is TRBV5-5 and J is TRBJ1-1; D remains unclear. The CDR3 runs to 12 residues. CDR1 is SGHKS and CDR2 is YYEKEE in the germline V gene (reference sequence). Trimming took 1 base from V and 5 from J, leaving 6 bases between them. CDR3: CASSLRRTEAFF. CDR3 coding DNA: TGTGCCAGCAGCTTGAGGAGAACTGAAGCTTTCTTT.

The chain couples TRBV6-2 or TRBV6-3 to TRBJ2-1; D unclear. This CDR3 is built from 12 residues. V lost 6 bases and J lost 5, with 8 bases in between. Germline loops: CDR1 MNHEY, CDR2 SVGEGT. The CDR3 sequence is CASSRRDNEQFF. CDR3 DNA sequence: TGTGCCAGCAGCCGCCGGGACAATGAGCAGTTCTTC.

The gene calls are TRBV5-4 and TRBJ1-3; D not certain. Trimming took 1 base from V and 0 from J, leaving 8 bases between them. Germline CDR1 reads SGHNT; CDR2 reads YYREEE (reference sequence). The CDR3 consists of 15 residues. The CDR3 nucleotides are TGTGCCAGCAGCTTGAAAGGGAACTCTGGAAACACCATATATTTT. Residues: CASSLKGNSGNTIYF.

This chain joins TRBV7-3 and TRBJ2-1, with 11 bases that match TRBD2. The V gene's germline CDR1 is SGHTA and CDR2 FQGTGA. Trimming took 1 base from V and 6 from J; bases not matched to a gene: 20. The CDR3 covers 21 residues. The chain's CDR3 is CASSLNAPRHGVSGGVNEQFF. The DNA for the CDR3 is TGTGCCAGCAGCTTAAATGCGCCTCGCCACGGCGTTAGCGGGGGGGTCAATGAGCAGTTCTTC.

The chain links TRBV7-9 to TRBJ2-5; D possibly corresponds to TRBD2 (5 bases). The V and J ends lost 8 bases and 3 bases respectively, with 16 bases between them. Germline loops: CDR1 SEHNR, CDR2 FQNEAQ (reference sequence). The CDR3 extends over 14 amino acids. The CDR3 DNA follows: TGTGCCAGCGGTCCGGAGGTGGCCGAAGAGACCCAGTACTTC. Its translation is CASGPEVAEETQYF.

This chain links TRBV19 with TRBJ1-2; the match to TRBD1 covers 10 bases. V was clipped by 7 bases and J by 4 bases; unmatched bases: 9. Germline values: CDR1 LNHDA, CDR2 SQIVND (reference sequence). This CDR3 region has 15 residues. CDR3 amino acids: CASTQPGQGIYGYTF. In nucleotides, the CDR3 is TGTGCCAGTACTCAACCGGGACAGGGGATCTATGGCTACACCTTC.

J is TRBJ1-1 and V is TRBV28, with TRBD1 as a possible D gene (5 bases). The V and J ends lost 7 bases and 2 bases respectively, with 11 bases between them. Germline V gene sequence: CDR1 MDHEN, CDR2 SYDVKM. The CDR3 sequence is 13 residues long. The CDR3 DNA reads TGTGCCAGCAAAAGGGGCGGAAACACTGAAGCTTTCTTT. As protein: CASKRGGNTEAFF.

The gene calls are TRBV6-6 and TRBJ2-7; D ambiguous. The V gene lost 0 bases and the J gene lost 3 bases, with 6 bases spanning the gap. The CDR3 extends over 13 amino acids. Looked up from germline, CDR1 is MNHNY and CDR2 is SVGAGI (reference sequence). The CDR3: CASSYSKGYEQYF. CDR3 nucleotides: TGTGCCAGCAGTTACTCGAAGGGCTACGAGCAGTACTTC.

This rearrangement joins TRBV30 to TRBJ1-2; D may be TRBD1 (6 bases). This CDR3 comprises 14 residues. Germline CDR1 reads GTSNPN; CDR2 reads SVGIG (reference sequence). V lost 2 bases, J lost 5 bases, and 15 bases lay in between. The CDR3 DNA reads TGTGCCTGGAGTACGAAAAAACAGGGATATGGCTACACCTTC. This sequence encodes CAWSTKKQGYGYTF.

This clone was seen ten or more times. The chain recombines TRBV11-2 with TRBJ1-2, with TRBD1 matching over 8 bases. The CDR3 is made up of 16 amino acids. Germline V lookup: CDR1 SGHAT, CDR2 FQNNGV. V dropped 1 base and J dropped 8; count of bases not matched to a gene: 12. The CDR3 here is CASSLAGGQGPRGYTF. As DNA, the CDR3 is TGTGCCAGCAGCTTAGCGGGTGGACAGGGCCCTAGGGGCTACACCTTC.

The chain has TRBV27 and TRBJ2-5; 13 nucleotides line up with TRBD2. Germline CDR1 and CDR2: MNHEY and SMNVEV (reference sequence). There are 19 residues in the CDR3. Trimming removed 5 bases from V and 4 bases from J; junction bases left unmatched: 16. This chain's CDR3 is CASSLRLGLAGLGGETQYF. The CDR3 region has the DNA TGTGCCAGCAGTCTCAGGCTGGGACTAGCGGGATTGGGAGGAGAGACCCAGTACTTC.

This chain connects TRBV13 to TRBJ1-4; a weak D match, TRBD1 (6 bases). Trimming left V 5 bases short and J 7 bases short, with 17 bases between. The CDR3 length is 15 residues. The germline V gene has CDR1 PRHDT and CDR2 FYEKMQ (reference sequence). The CDR3 protein is CASSLGTRRGEKLFF. In DNA form, the CDR3 reads TGTGCCAGCAGCCTCGGGACAAGACGGGGTGAAAAACTGTTTTTT.

The V gene is TRBV28, the J gene TRBJ1-5; 7 nucleotides line up with TRBD1. The CDR3 consists of 19 residues. Germline CDR1 MDHEN, CDR2 SYDVKM. V lost 4 bases and J lost 0; bases outside the gene matches: 15. Here the CDR3 DNA reads TGTGCCAGCAGTTATGTTAGCCGGGACAGAAGTTATAGCAATCAGCCCCAGCATTTT. Its protein product is CASSYVSRDRSYSNQPQHF. The entire variable domain, with the rest obtained from reference TRBV28 and TRBJ1-5, is as follows: DVKVTQSSRYLVKRTGEKVFLECVQDMDHENMFWYRQDPGLGLRLIYFSYDVKMKEKGDIPEGYSVSREKKERFSLILESASTNQTSMYLCASSYVSRDRSYSNQPQHFGDGTRLSIL.